This T cell receptor (beta chain) came from a study of CD8 T cells in Susac syndrome (dated by TCRdb to between 2017 and 2020). For the wider study: Of the Susac syndrome patients who were sequenced, more than five had clinically active disease and roughly eight were in clinical remission. The study used repertoire sequencing to test whether antigen drove CD8+ T cell activation and differentiation in Susac syndrome. At the time of blood withdrawal, Susac syndrome patients were either therapy-naive, taking corticosteroids (with some also receiving IVIg), or on IVIg alone. The investigation overall reported the following: The number of individuals in the TCR sequencing and HLA analysis was acknowledged as relatively small. The CD4+ T cell repertoire of patients with Susac syndrome showed no detectable clonal expansion.

Per the germline V gene, SGHRS is the CDR1 and YFSETQ is the CDR2. Its CDR3 holds 12 amino acids, cysteine through phenylalanine. Left in the record is the CDR3 DNA by itself, 36 bases read in frame from the first base. V is cut by 4 bases and J by 8 bases, and the space between the germline ends is 12 bases. RNA was extracted using the RNeasy kit, and about 0.45 to 1 ug of the RNA was reverse transcribed with random hexamers. The immunoSEQ multiplex PCR assay, covering 54 Vbeta and 13 Jbeta segments, was used to amplify TCR beta CDR3 regions. PCR amplification bias was corrected using a synthetic template baseline for primer optimization and computational correction. Per the source publication's procedure: Reads were assigned to V, D and J genes according to IMGT and analyzed in immunoSEQ Analyzer, with only productive sequences retained. Clonality was computed as one minus Shannon entropy normalized by log2 of the number of productive unique sequences. Public and private clones were assessed among the 100 most prevalent clones of each patient and control. Clones were defined as Susac-specific if absent from the healthy and MS cohorts, from approximately 1,100 published viral clones and from other ImmuneACCESS disease sequences. The public reads were quality trimmed at Q25 with fastp and then assembled into clones with MiXCR by TCRdb, keeping productive beta chains. Rows with a matching CDR3 protein are joined into one entry that keeps the most common DNA and genes. The authors' filters were not applied to this entry. The table for this sample lists 170,000 or so distinct CDR3 sequences; more than 95% of them were counted only once. Clones ranked in the top ten supply around 0.12% of the sample.

Worth noting for this clonotype: There is no known antigen for this receptor. Base quality data are lacking; no much larger clone is found one base away.

High-throughput TCR beta sequencing profiled peripheral blood CD8+ and CD4+ T cells from healthy donors, Susac syndrome patients and multiple sclerosis patients. The Susac syndrome patients fulfilled recently defined diagnostic criteria for either definite or probable disease. Bulk CD8+ and CD4+ T cells were purified by magnetic negative isolation, while CD8+ TEMRA cells were enriched using FACS. Blood was collected in EDTA tubes and processed within 24 hours, with PBMCs isolated through density gradient centrifugation. PBMCs intended for TCR sequencing were cryopreserved in liquid nitrogen and thawed later in a water bath at 37 degrees C. Purity of sorted or isolated CD4+, CD8+ and CD8+ TEMRA cells was at least 90%.

The receptor was derived from a human donor with Susac syndrome. The sample consisted of CD4+ T cells from PBMCs. The sequence links TRBV5-1 to TRBJ1-2, with TRBD1 tentatively as D gene (5 bases match). The DNA is TGCGCCAGCAGCCCTCAGGGAAAGGGCTACACCTTC. Its protein product is CASSPQGKGYTF. The entire variable domain, with the stretches around the CDR3 drawn from the reference TRBV5-1 and TRBJ1-2 proteins, is KAGVTQTPRYLIKTRGQQVTLSCSPISGHRSVSWYQQTPGQGLQFLFEYFSETQRNKGNFPGRFSGRQFSNSRSEMNVSTLELGDSALYLCASSPQGKGYTFGSGTRLTVV.